Sequencing of this TCR beta chain was carried out in a study of OX40 agonist ivuxolimab in advanced cancers. Notes on the research overall: Ivuxolimab was a fully human IgG2 agonistic monoclonal antibody targeting the costimulatory receptor OX40 (CD134). Intravenous ivuxolimab was administered to patients every 2 weeks at six dose levels: 0.01, 0.1, 0.3, 1.5, 3 and 10 mg/kg. Among the approximately 54 dose-escalation patients, some 20 had hepatocellular carcinoma, roughly 15 melanoma, 9 renal cell carcinoma and 9 head and neck cancer. The dose-escalation cohort was over 70% male with a mean age of around 64 years, ranging from about 20 to 80. Patients were allowed to have had prior anti-PD-1, anti-PD-L1 or anti-CTLA-4 therapy, and 40% to 45% of the dose-escalation patients had previously received checkpoint inhibitors. Three dose-escalation patients achieved partial responses, one with hepatocellular carcinoma and two with cutaneous melanoma. The purpose of peripheral TCRbeta sequencing was to test whether ivuxolimab changed TCR sequence diversity and led to clonal T-cell expansion. The monotherapy dose-escalation portion (N of about 52 patients) of the phase I ivuxolimab trial is reported in the paper. The study at large found these results: Low levels of normalized T-cell clonal expansion were also seen in some patients who did not respond. Which antigens the clonally expanded peripheral T cells were specific for was not determined. Partial responders in the 0.1-3.0 mg/kg groups had among the lowest normalized peripheral clonal expansion, especially among CD8+ T cells. At doses of 0.1 to 3.0 mg/kg, clonal expansion of both CD4+ and CD8+ T cells in blood was seen between baseline and week 6. After ivuxolimab, CD8+ T cells had more expanded clones than CD4+ T cells on average.

To sequence the TCRbeta CDR3 region, genomic DNA was isolated from the sorted cells. The immunoSEQ Assay was used to sequence the TCRbeta CDR3 regions. TCRdb took over this immuneACCESS table, retaining in-frame rearrangements with V and J assigned. Such tables are incomplete; in checked studies, under half of the missing clones stem from an unresolved V gene, and the remainder is unexplained. The sample records around 56,000 clones, 82% of which are singletons. The top ten constitute about 3.7% of the sample. Comments on this clone: Its cognate antigen has yet to be identified. No quality values exist for individual bases; no much larger clone is one base distant.

Patients with autoimmune disease history or receiving systemic immunosuppression were excluded from the trial. Peripheral blood for TCR sequencing was drawn from every dose cohort at baseline, at cycle 4 day 1 and at cycle 7 day 1. The samples were taken from a phase I, first-in-human, multicenter, open-label dose-escalation trial of ivuxolimab. Adults with locally advanced or metastatic head and neck squamous cell, hepatocellular, melanoma or renal cell carcinoma were enrolled in the trial. Before TCR sequencing, CD4+ T cells and CD8+ T cells from peripheral blood were sorted into separate populations. The CDR3 runs 13 amino acids, cysteine and phenylalanine included. CDR3 DNA is the only sequence kept; it has 39 bases, read in frame from the first base. The germline V gene provides CDR1 MNHEY and CDR2 SVGAGI. V and J are truncated by 2 bases and 6 bases respectively, leaving an intervening sequence of 10 bases.

The sequence is built from TRBV6-5 and TRBJ1-2; the D gene is not confidently resolved. The sequenced sample was CD4+ or CD8+ T cells sorted from blood, obtained in a trial of the OX40 agonist ivuxolimab. The TCR was taken from an adult with an advanced solid tumor such as melanoma, head and neck, liver or kidney cancer. The CDR3 amino acid sequence is: CASSYEGEDGYTF. The DNA reads as follows: TGTGCCAGCAGTTACGAGGGAGAGGATGGCTACACCTTC.